A selection of T cell receptor beta chains follows, all from one sample in a study of T cell responses to AZD1222 COVID-19 vaccine. Profiling relied on immunoSEQ multiplex PCR, and the TCRdb table lists in-frame clones only, not all of them. Of around 87,000 clones listed, approximately 90% are singletons. The sample was peripheral blood, taken on day 0 of AZD1222 vaccination. The receptor source for this set is an adult in good health. The CDR3 runs from the conserved cysteine through the conserved F or W. D genes are given only for firm matches. Expanded clones get a size class; other rows say once, few or many, or leave the size out.

size	V	D	J	DNA	CDR3
.	TRBV18	.	TRBJ1-4	TGTGCCAGCTCGTATGCTGTGGACCCTAATGAAAAACTGTTTTTT	CASSYAVDPNEKLFF
.	TRBV5-1	TRBD1	TRBJ1-2	TGCGCCAGCAGCGCCGGGACAGGAGACGGCTACACCTTC	CASSAGTGDGYTF
.	TRBV7-9	.	TRBJ2-3	TGTGCCAGCAGCAAGGAGGGGGCGGGAGATACGCAGTATTTT	CASSKEGAGDTQYF
.	TRBV3-1/TRBV3-2	TRBD2	TRBJ2-7	TGTGCCAGCAGCCCGAAACTAGCGAGTGAGCAGTACTTC	CASSPKLASEQYF
once	TRBV3-1/TRBV3-2	.	TRBJ2-7	TGTGCCAGCAGCCCAAAAGGGTCAGGGGTCATCTACGAGCAGTACTTC	CASSPKGSGVIYEQYF
.	TRBV27	TRBD2	TRBJ2-1	TGTGCCAGCAGTACCGGGACTAGCGCGAGCTCCTACAATGAGCAGTTCTTC	CASSTGTSASSYNEQFF
.	TRBV20-1	.	TRBJ1-1	TGCAGTGTGGTTGGGAACACTGAAGCTTTCTTT	CSVVGNTEAFF
.	TRBV12-3/TRBV12-4	.	TRBJ1-1	TGTGCCAGCAGTTTAGCTGGAAGGGTAGGAGCTTTCTTT	CASSLAGRVGAFF
.	TRBV14	.	TRBJ2-1	TGTGCCAGCAGTCAAACGGGGTTGAGGGGCGTTTACAATGAGCAGTTCTTC	CASSQTGLRGVYNEQFF
few	TRBV10-2	.	TRBJ1-5	TGCGCCAGCAGGAGGGGAGAGTTGAGCAATCAGCCCCAGCATTTT	CASRRGELSNQPQHF
few	TRBV27	.	TRBJ1-1	TGTGCCAGCAATTCCCCGGGACGGAAGAACACTGAAGCTTTCTTT	CASNSPGRKNTEAFF
.	TRBV7-9	TRBD1	TRBJ1-2	TGTGCCAGCAGCTTTTGGGACAGGGTGAGCTATGGCTACACCTTC	CASSFWDRVSYGYTF
few	TRBV27	TRBD1	TRBJ1-2	TGTGCCAGCAGTTCTAACTCGGGACAGGGTAACGGCTACACCTTC	CASSSNSGQGNGYTF
.	TRBV3-1/TRBV3-2	TRBD1	TRBJ1-2	TGTGCCAGCAGCCAGAGGGACAGGGGTACTAACTATGGCTACACCTTC	CASSQRDRGTNYGYTF
.	TRBV9	.	TRBJ2-3	TGTGCCTCTTCAGAGCGGTCTAGCACAGATACGCAGTATTTT	CASSERSSTDTQYF
.	TRBV1	.	TRBJ1-3	TGCACCAGCAGCCAAGATGCCAGTAGCTCTGGAAACACCATATATTTT	CTSSQDASSSGNTIYF
.	TRBV24-1	.	TRBJ2-5	TGTGCCACCAGTGACGACCGGGGAGAGACCCAGTACTTC	CATSDDRGETQYF
.	TRBV6-4	TRBD1	TRBJ1-6	TGTGCCAGCAGCGGGACAGGGACGAATTCACCCCTCCACTTT	CASSGTGTNSPLHF
.	TRBV27	.	TRBJ2-2	TGTGCCAGCAGTTTCGGGACTCCTGACACCGGGGAGCTGTTTTTT	CASSFGTPDTGELFF
.	TRBV11-2	.	TRBJ2-2	TGTGCCAGCAGCTTTCGGGGGACCGGGGAGCTGTTTTTT	CASSFRGTGELFF
.	TRBV27	TRBD1	TRBJ1-2	TGTGCCAGCATGACATACTCCGGGACAGCCGCTAACTATGGCTACACCTTC	CASMTYSGTAANYGYTF
.	TRBV6-5	TRBD1	TRBJ1-2	TGTGCCAGCAGTCCAGGGGGGTACTATGGCTACACCTTC	CASSPGGYYGYTF
.	TRBV30	.	TRBJ1-6	TGTGCCTGGAGTGGTCAGGGAACAGATAATTCACCCCTCCACTTT	CAWSGQGTDNSPLHF
.	TRBV5-5	.	TRBJ2-7	TGTGCCAGCAGCTTGGGCCGCAATAGGGGTAGGGCCTACGAGCAGTACTTC	CASSLGRNRGRAYEQYF
once	TRBV12-5	.	TRBJ1-2	TGTGCTAGTGGTTTCGGGGGGGATTATGGCTACACCTTC	CASGFGGDYGYTF
.	TRBV30	.	TRBJ1-1	TGTGCCTGGAGTGTGCCAGGTCTAAACACTGAAGCTTTCTTT	CAWSVPGLNTEAFF
.	TRBV29-1	.	TRBJ2-7	TGCAGCGTTGAGGGTGAAGTTCGCTACGAGCAGTACTTC	CSVEGEVRYEQYF
.	TRBV19	.	TRBJ2-7	TGTGCCAGTAGTGGTGTCGGTTGGAAGGGGGATCCCCACGAGCAGTACTTC	CASSGVGWKGDPHEQYF
once	TRBV6-5	.	TRBJ1-5	TGTGCCAGCAGCGAGATTAGCAATCAGCCCCAGCATTTT	CASSEISNQPQHF
.	TRBV30	.	TRBJ2-1	TGTGCCTGGATCCAAGGCAGGGGATACGAGCAGTTCTTC	CAWIQGRGYEQFF
.	TRBV5-4	TRBD1	TRBJ2-3	TGTGCCAGCAGCTTGCACGGGACAGGGGACACAGATACGCAGTATTTT	CASSLHGTGDTDTQYF
.	TRBV19	.	TRBJ1-1	TGTGCCAGTAGTATGGGGCGACTGAACACTGAAGCTTTCTTT	CASSMGRLNTEAFF